The 15 T cell receptor beta chains presented below share a single source sample, sequenced in a study of blood T cell repertoires in COVID-19. Sequencing was performed with immunoSEQ multiplex PCR; in TCRdb, only in-frame clones are kept and a portion is missing. Altogether about 250,000 clones are present, approximately 85% being singletons, with the ten largest covering around 6.3%. Sequenced sample: PBMCs or T cells enriched from blood (not recorded which). These receptors all stem from a woman aged 45-65 years who had been exposed to COVID-19.

There are a few counts of this clone. This chain connects TRBV3-1 (or the pseudogene TRBV3-2) to TRBJ2-3; a weak D match, TRBD2 (6 bases). Germline assignment: CDR1 LGHDT and CDR2 YNNKEL (reference sequence). The CDR3 spans 17 residues. V was trimmed by 5 bases and J by 5 bases, leaving 23 bases between them. The CDR3 is CASSGRNPGVGGDTQYF. The CDR3 DNA follows: TGTGCCAGCAGCGGACGGAACCCGGGAGTCGGGGGAGATACGCAGTATTTT.

The CDR3 loop is CASSEWREAFF. The CDR3 coding sequence is TGTGCCAGCAGTGAATGGAGGGAAGCTTTCTTT. The chain is built from TRBV6-1 and TRBJ1-1; D remains unclear. Germline-derived CDR1 and CDR2 are MNHNS and SASEGT. The CDR3 is made up of 11 amino acids. V dropped 2 bases and J dropped 8 bases, with 6 bases sitting between them.

The V and J genes are TRBV5-6 and TRBJ2-5; maybe TRBD1 (7 bases). Per the germline V gene, CDR1 is SGHDT and CDR2 is YYEEEE. The ends were cut back, 5 bases at V and 3 bases at J, with 11 bases in the middle. The CDR3 covers 13 residues. CDR3 in DNA: TGTGCCAGCAGGTTCAGGGGGGAAGAGACCCAGTACTTC. This translates into CASRFRGEETQYF.

The chain has TRBV2 and TRBJ1-2; weak D call: TRBD1 (6 bases). This CDR3 comprises 13 residues. Germline V gene lookup returns CDR1 SNHLY and CDR2 FYNNEI. V lost 5 bases and J lost 4, with 11 bases in between. CDR3 protein: CASSSGTLYGYTF. The CDR3 coding sequence is TGTGCCAGCAGTTCCGGGACACTCTATGGCTACACCTTC.

V gene TRBV19 combines with J gene TRBJ1-6; D unclear. Trimming shortened V by 7 bases and J by 9 bases, and 13 bases separated the two germline ends. The germline V gene has CDR1 LNHDA and CDR2 SQIVND (reference sequence). The CDR3 totals 13 residues. The CDR3 region has the DNA TGTGCCAGTACCGAGTCCCTCTCTTCACCCCTCCACTTT. Its translation: CASTESLSSPLHF.

The V call is TRBV2, the J call TRBJ1-5; D remains ambiguous. V lost 8 bases and J 5 bases, leaving 10 bases between the germline ends. This CDR3 has 12 residues. From germline, CDR1 is SNHLY and CDR2 FYNNEI. The DNA of the CDR3 is TGTGCCAGCGGGAGTTATGATCAGCCCCAGCATTTT. Translating it yields CASGSYDQPQHF.

This clone was counted only a few times. The rearrangement joins TRBV5-4 to TRBJ2-7; 9 nucleotides match TRBD1. Germline lookup yields CDR1 SGHNT and CDR2 YYREEE (reference sequence). The CDR3 spans 13 residues. J gave up 5 bases and V 3 bases, and 3 bases lay outside the gene matches. The CDR3 here is CASSWDRVHEQYF. CDR3 nucleotides: TGTGCCAGCAGCTGGGACAGGGTCCACGAGCAGTACTTC.

J is TRBJ1-2 and V is TRBV7-2, with D perhaps matching TRBD1 (6 bases). This CDR3 has 14 amino acids. Germline CDR1 is SGHTA and CDR2 is FQGNSA. Trimming took 5 bases from V and 5 from J, leaving 15 bases between them. CDR3 in amino acids: CASSGQPLGYGYTF. The CDR3 bases are TGTGCCAGCAGCGGACAGCCTTTGGGGTATGGCTACACCTTC.

CDR3 residues: CASSLIRGSSYNSPLHF. In DNA, the CDR3 is TGTGCCAGCAGTTTAATAAGGGGAAGCTCCTATAATTCACCCCTCCACTTT. This chain joins TRBV27 and TRBJ1-6; a weak D match, TRBD1 (5 bases). The CDR3 has 17 residues. Trimming shortened V by 2 bases and J by 0 bases, and 11 bases separated the two germline ends. Germline CDR1 is MNHEY and CDR2 is SMNVEV (reference sequence).

This chain connects TRBV5-8 to TRBJ1-2; tentatively, D is TRBD1 (5 bases). V was pared by 2 bases and J by 7 bases, with 12 bases between. The CDR3 contains 13 residues. Germline V CDR1 and CDR2: SGHTS, YDEGEE. The CDR3 coding sequence is TGTGCCAGCAGCTTAATTCAGGGTGCTGGCTACACCTTC. Translation gives CASSLIQGAGYTF.

This clone has only one observation. This chain links TRBV10-1 with TRBJ1-1, with 9 nucleotides matching TRBD1. The CDR3 spans 15 residues. CDR1 WNHNN and CDR2 SYGVQD come from the germline V gene (reference sequence). Trimming removed 4 bases from V and 5 bases from J; junction bases left unmatched: 8. DNA for the CDR3: TGCGCCAGCAGTGGTAGTAGGACAGGGGTTACTGAAGCTTTCTTT. The encoded protein is CASSGSRTGVTEAFF.

The chain carries TRBV24-1 and TRBJ2-2; 10 bases are shared with TRBD1. The junction had 3 bases not matched to a gene; V was cut back by 4 bases and J by 5 bases. The CDR3 has 15 amino acids. Germline CDR1 and CDR2: KGHDR and SFDVKD. CDR3 bases: TGTGCCACCAGTGACAGACAGGGGGCAACCGGGGAGCTGTTTTTT. It codes for CATSDRQGATGELFF.

V is TRBV7-6 and J is TRBJ2-5, with D tentatively TRBD1 (5 bases). Trimming shortened V by 4 bases and J by 0 bases, and 18 bases separated the two germline ends. Germline CDR1 reads SGHVS; CDR2 reads FNYEAQ. The CDR3 contains 17 residues. The CDR3 DNA reads TGTGCCAGCAGCTCCCTTTCGACAGACGTGTACCAAGAGACCCAGTACTTC. It translates to CASSSLSTDVYQETQYF.

The V gene is TRBV3-1 (or the pseudogene TRBV3-2), the J gene TRBJ1-2, with D possibly matching TRBD1 (5 bases). Trimming cost V 6 bases and J 6 bases, with 11 bases left between them. The CDR3 runs 12 residues. Looked up from germline, CDR1 is LGHDT and CDR2 is YNNKEL (reference sequence). Here the CDR3 DNA reads TGTGCCAGCAGTCAATGGGGGGATGGCTACACCTTC. The encoded protein is CASSQWGDGYTF.

This chain uses TRBV7-2 with TRBJ2-1; the D is unclear. From germline, CDR1 is SGHTA and CDR2 FQGNSA. The germline V and J ends were trimmed by 5 bases and 10 bases, with 12 bases remaining between them. There are 12 residues in the CDR3. CDR3 DNA: TGTGCCAGCAGCCCTACCGGGTGGGAGCAGTTCTTC. Translating gives CASSPTGWEQFF.